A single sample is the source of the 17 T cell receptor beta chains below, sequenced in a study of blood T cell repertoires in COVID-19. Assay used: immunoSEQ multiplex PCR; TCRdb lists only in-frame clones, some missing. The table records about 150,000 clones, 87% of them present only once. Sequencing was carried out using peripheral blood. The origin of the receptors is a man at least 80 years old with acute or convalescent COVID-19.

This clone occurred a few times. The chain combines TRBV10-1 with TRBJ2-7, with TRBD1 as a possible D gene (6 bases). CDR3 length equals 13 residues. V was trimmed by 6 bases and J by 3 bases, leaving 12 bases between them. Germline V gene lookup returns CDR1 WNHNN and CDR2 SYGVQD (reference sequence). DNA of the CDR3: TGCGCCAGCAGCGCCTCGGACAGCTACGAGCAGTACTTC. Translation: CASSASDSYEQYF.

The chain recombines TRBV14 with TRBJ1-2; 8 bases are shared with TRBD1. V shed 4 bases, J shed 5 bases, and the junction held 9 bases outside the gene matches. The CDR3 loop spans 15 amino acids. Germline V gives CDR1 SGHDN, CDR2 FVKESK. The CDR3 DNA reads TGTGCCAGCAGCCGATCCGGGACAGGAAGTTATGGCTACACCTTC. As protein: CASSRSGTGSYGYTF.

The CDR3 nucleotides read TGTGCCAGCAGAAGAGGGGTAGCGGGGGGTCAAGAGACCCAGTACTTC. Translated: CASRRGVAGGQETQYF. This chain links TRBV7-8 with TRBJ2-5, with TRBD2 matching over 10 bases. Germline values: CDR1 SGHVS, CDR2 FQNEAQ. The CDR3 spans 16 residues. Unmatched junction bases numbered 9, after V lost 6 bases and J lost 2 bases.

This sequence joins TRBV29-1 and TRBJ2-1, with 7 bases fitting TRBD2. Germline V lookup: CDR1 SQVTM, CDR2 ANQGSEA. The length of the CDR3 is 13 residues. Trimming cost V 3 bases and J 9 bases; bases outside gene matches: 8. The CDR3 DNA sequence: TGCAGCGTTGATTTTCGGGGGGATACTGAGCAGTTCTTC. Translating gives CSVDFRGDTEQFF.

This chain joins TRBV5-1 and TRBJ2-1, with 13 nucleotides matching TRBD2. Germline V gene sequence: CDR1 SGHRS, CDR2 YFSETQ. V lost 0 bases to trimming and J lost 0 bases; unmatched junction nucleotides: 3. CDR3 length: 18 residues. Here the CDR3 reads CASSLGGLAGSSYNEQFF. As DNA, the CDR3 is TGCGCCAGCAGCTTGGGGGGACTAGCGGGGTCCTCCTACAATGAGCAGTTCTTC.

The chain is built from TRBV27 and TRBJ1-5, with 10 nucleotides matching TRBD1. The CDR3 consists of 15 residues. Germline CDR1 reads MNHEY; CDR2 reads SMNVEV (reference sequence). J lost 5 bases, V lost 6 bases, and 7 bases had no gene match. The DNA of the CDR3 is TGTGCCAGCAGCTACTCCGGGACAGGGGATCAGCCCCAGCATTTT. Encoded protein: CASSYSGTGDQPQHF.

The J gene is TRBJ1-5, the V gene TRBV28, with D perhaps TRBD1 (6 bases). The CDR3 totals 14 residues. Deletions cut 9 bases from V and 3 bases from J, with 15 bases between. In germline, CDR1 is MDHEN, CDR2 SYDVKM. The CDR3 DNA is TGTGCCAGTTCAAACACAGGGACCAATCAGCCCCAGCATTTT. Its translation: CASSNTGTNQPQHF.

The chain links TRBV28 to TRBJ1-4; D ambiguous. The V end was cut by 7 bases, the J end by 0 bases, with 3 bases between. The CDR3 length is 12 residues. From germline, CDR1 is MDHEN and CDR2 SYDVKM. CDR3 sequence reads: CASTATNEKLFF. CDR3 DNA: TGTGCCAGCACTGCAACTAATGAAAAACTGTTTTTT.

CDR3 loop: CASSGQGVVMDEQYF. CDR3 bases: TGCGCCAGCAGCGGACAGGGAGTAGTTATGGACGAGCAGTACTTC. The genes are TRBV5-1 and TRBJ2-7; 8 bases map to TRBD1. Germline V gene lookup returns CDR1 SGHRS and CDR2 YFSETQ. The V and J ends lost 4 bases and 5 bases, in that order; junction bases with no gene match: 11. The CDR3 has 15 residues.

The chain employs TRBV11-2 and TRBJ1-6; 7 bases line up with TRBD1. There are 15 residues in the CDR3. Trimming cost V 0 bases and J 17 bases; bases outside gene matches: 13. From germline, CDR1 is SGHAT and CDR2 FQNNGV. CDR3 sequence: CASSLDTTGRSEVHF. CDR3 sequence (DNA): TGTGCCAGCAGCTTAGACACGACAGGGCGATCTGAGGTCCACTTT.

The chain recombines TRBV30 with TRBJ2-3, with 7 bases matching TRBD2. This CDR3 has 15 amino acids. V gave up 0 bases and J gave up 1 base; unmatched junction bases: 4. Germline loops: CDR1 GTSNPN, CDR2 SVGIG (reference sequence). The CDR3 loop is CAWSVAGRGTDTQYF. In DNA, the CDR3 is TGTGCCTGGAGTGTCGCTGGGAGGGGCACAGATACGCAGTATTTT.

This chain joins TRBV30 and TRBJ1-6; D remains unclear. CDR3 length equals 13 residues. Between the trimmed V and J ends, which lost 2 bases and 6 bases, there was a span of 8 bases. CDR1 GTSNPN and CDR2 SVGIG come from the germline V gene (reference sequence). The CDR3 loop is CAWSKQANSPLHF. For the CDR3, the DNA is TGTGCCTGGAGTAAGCAGGCTAATTCACCCCTCCACTTT.

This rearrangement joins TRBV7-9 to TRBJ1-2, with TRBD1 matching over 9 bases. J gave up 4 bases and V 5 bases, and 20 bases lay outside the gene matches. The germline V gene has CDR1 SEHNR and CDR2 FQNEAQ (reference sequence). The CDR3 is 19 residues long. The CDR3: CASSTGTGTNHQGSYGYTF. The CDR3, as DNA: TGTGCCAGCAGCACCGGGACAGGGACCAACCATCAGGGGTCCTATGGCTACACCTTC.

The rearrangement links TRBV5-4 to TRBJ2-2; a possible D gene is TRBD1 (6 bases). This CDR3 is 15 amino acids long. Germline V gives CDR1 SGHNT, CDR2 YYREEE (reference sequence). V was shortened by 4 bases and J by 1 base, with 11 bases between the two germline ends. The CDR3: CASSPPQGNTGELFF. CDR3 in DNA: TGTGCCAGCAGCCCACCACAGGGGAACACCGGGGAGCTGTTTTTT. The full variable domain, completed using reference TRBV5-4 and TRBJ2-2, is ETGVTQSPTHLIKTRGQQVTLRCSSQSGHNTVSWYQQALGQGPQFIFQYYREEENGRGNFPPRFSGLQFPNYSSELNVNALELDDSALYLCASSPPQGNTGELFFGEGSRLTVL.

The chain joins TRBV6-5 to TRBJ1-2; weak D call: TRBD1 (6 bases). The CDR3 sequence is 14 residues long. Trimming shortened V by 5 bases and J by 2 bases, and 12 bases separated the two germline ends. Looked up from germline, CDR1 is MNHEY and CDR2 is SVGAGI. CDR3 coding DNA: TGTGCCAGCAGTCGGGGGGCGCGAAACTATGGCTACACCTTC. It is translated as CASSRGARNYGYTF.

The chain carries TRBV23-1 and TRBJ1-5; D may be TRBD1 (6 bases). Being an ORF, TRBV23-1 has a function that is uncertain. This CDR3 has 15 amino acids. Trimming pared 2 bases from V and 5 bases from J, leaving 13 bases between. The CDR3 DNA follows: TGCGCCAGCAGTCAACCGGGACAAATAGATCAGCCCCAGCATTTT. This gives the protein CASSQPGQIDQPQHF.

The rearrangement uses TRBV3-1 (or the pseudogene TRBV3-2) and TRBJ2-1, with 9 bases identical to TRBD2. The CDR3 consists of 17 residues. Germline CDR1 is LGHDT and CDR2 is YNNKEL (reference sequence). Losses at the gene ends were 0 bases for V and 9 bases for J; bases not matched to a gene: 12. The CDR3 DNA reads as TGTGCCAGCAGCCAAGATTTTCTAGCGGGGTATCCAGGTGAGCAGTTCTTC. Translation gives CASSQDFLAGYPGEQFF.